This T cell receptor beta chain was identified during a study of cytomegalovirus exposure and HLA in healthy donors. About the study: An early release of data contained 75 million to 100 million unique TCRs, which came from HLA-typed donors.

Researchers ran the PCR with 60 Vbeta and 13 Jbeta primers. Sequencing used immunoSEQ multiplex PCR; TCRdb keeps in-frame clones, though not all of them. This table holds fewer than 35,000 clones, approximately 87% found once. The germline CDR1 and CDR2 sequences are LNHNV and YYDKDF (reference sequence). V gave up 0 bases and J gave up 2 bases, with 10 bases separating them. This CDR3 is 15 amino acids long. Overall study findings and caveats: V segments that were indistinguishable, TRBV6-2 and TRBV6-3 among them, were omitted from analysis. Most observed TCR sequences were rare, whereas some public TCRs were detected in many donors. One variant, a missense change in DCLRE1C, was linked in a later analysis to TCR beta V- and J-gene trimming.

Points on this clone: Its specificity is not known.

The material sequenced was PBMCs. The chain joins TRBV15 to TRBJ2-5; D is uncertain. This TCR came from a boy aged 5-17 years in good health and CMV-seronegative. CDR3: CATSREVMRQETQYF. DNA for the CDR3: TGTGCCACCAGCAGAGAGGTCATGAGACAAGAGACCCAGTACTTC.